What follows are 11 T cell receptor beta chains derived from one specimen sequenced in a study of regulatory T cells in long-lasting Graves disease. As for time point: persistent/refractory GD, antithyroid drugs over 5 years with positive TRAb. From RNA extracted from PBMCs, the TCR library was made. Building the TCR beta libraries relied on iRepertoire HTBI primers, and CDR3 regions underwent Arm-PCR. TCRdb re-derived calls from the multiplex PCR reads in MiXCR, one entry per CDR3 protein. The data contain a few hundred thousand distinct CDR3 sequences, 20% to 25% of them singletons. The sample here was peripheral blood mononuclear cells (PBMCs), taken when the disease was refractory, from a patient treated with antithyroid drugs. These receptors were collected from a woman aged 40 to 50 with Graves disease.

This chain uses TRBV3-1 with TRBJ2-7, with 7 bases matching TRBD1. V dropped 3 bases and J dropped 1; count of bases not matched to a gene: 6. Looked up from germline, CDR1 is LGHDT and CDR2 is YNNKEL (reference sequence). CDR3 length equals 15 residues. This CDR3 is CASSQTDRDSYEQYF. The CDR3 DNA reads as TGTGCCAGCAGCCAGACTGACAGGGATTCCTACGAGCAGTACTTC.

This clonotype was observed a handful of times. V and J are TRBV19 and TRBJ1-1, with TRBD1 identical over 8 bases. The CDR3 contains 14 residues. V lost 9 bases and J lost 1; bases outside the gene matches: 7. CDR1 and CDR2 from the germline V gene are LNHDA and SQIVND (reference sequence). The chain's CDR3 is CASRAGGTNTEAFF. In DNA, the CDR3 is TGTGCCAGCCGAGCAGGGGGCACGAACACTGAAGCTTTCTTT. The entire variable domain, with the rest obtained from reference TRBV19 and TRBJ1-1, is as follows: DGGITQSPKYLFRKEGQNVTLSCEQNLNHDAMYWYRQDPGQGLRLIYYSQIVNDFQKGDIAEGYSVSREKKESFPLTVTSAQKNPTAFYLCASRAGGTNTEAFFGQGTRLTVV.

This clonotype has ten or more counts. This rearrangement joins TRBV27 to TRBJ2-7, with unresolved D. Trimming took 7 bases from V and 2 from J, leaving 12 bases between them. In germline, CDR1 is MNHEY, CDR2 SMNVEV (reference sequence). The CDR3 has 13 amino acids. CDR3 protein: CASKSSSPYEQYF. The DNA of the CDR3 is TGTGCCAGCAAGTCCAGTTCGCCCTACGAGCAGTACTTC.

The chain carries TRBV5-4 and TRBJ2-3; a possible D gene is TRBD2 (6 bases). The germline V gene has CDR1 SGHNT and CDR2 YYREEE (reference sequence). The CDR3 length is 14 residues. V lost 4 bases to trimming and J lost 6 bases, with 15 bases between them. CDR3 sequence (DNA): TGTGCCAGCAGCGCTCCGGGAGCTCGGGATACGCAGTATTTT. It encodes CASSAPGARDTQYF. The full variable domain, in which reference TRBV5-4 and TRBJ2-3 provide the parts outside the CDR3, is ETGVTQSPTHLIKTRGQQVTLRCSSQSGHNTVSWYQQALGQGPQFIFQYYREEENGRGNFPPRFSGLQFPNYSSELNVNALELDDSALYLCASSAPGARDTQYFGPGTRLTVL.

This clonotype was recorded at least ten times. The J gene is TRBJ2-7, the V gene TRBV2; D is undetermined. The CDR3 sequence is 13 residues long. Trimming stripped 8 bases from V and 4 bases from J, with 15 bases between. The germline gives CDR1 SNHLY, CDR2 FYNNEI. As DNA, the CDR3 is TGTGCCAGCTCCAAGGCGGCATCATACGAGCAGTACTTC. Translation gives CASSKAASYEQYF.

This chain uses TRBV5-6 with TRBJ2-7; 9 positions match TRBD1. Germline trimming cut 4 bases from V and 5 bases from J; bases unmatched to any gene: 13. The CDR3 spans 16 residues. Germline V gene sequence: CDR1 SGHDT, CDR2 YYEEEE. The CDR3 here is CASSSQNSGQGHEQYF. CDR3 DNA: TGTGCCAGCAGCAGCCAAAATTCGGGACAGGGTCACGAGCAGTACTTC.

This clonotype was found a few times. This chain joins TRBV6-5 and TRBJ2-7; D is unclear. There are 15 residues in the CDR3. Trimming took 2 bases from V and 6 from J, leaving 17 bases between them. Per the germline V gene, CDR1 is MNHEY and CDR2 is SVGAGI. CDR3 in amino acids: CASSYAAKSASEQYF. The DNA of the CDR3 is TGTGCCAGCAGTTACGCCGCCAAATCAGCATCCGAGCAGTACTTC.

This clonotype was picked up a small number of times. The CDR3 spells CASKTRGGTGELFF. In nucleotides, the CDR3 is TGTGCCAGCAAAACACGGGGAGGCACCGGGGAGCTGTTTTTT. This sequence joins TRBV2 and TRBJ2-2; D possibly corresponds to TRBD2 (6 bases). The germline gives CDR1 SNHLY, CDR2 FYNNEI. This CDR3 is built from 14 residues. Trimming left V 7 bases short and J 4 bases short, with 13 bases between.

The J gene is TRBJ2-2, the V gene TRBV5-6; D gene unclear. Germline V gene sequence: CDR1 SGHDT, CDR2 YYEEEE. V shed 1 base and J shed 6 bases, with 7 bases lying between them. This CDR3 region has 13 residues. Here the CDR3 reads CASSLYNAGELFF. The CDR3 bases are TGTGCCAGCAGCTTGTATAACGCCGGGGAGCTGTTTTTT.

This clonotype was observed a few times. The CDR3 protein is CASTLSTGLAGVDPYNEQFF. The CDR3 DNA reads TGTGCCAGCACCCTATCAACCGGGCTAGCGGGAGTAGATCCATACAATGAGCAGTTCTTC. The chain uses TRBV27 and TRBJ2-1, with TRBD2 matching 10 bases. V was clipped by 7 bases and J by 4 bases; unmatched bases: 22. CDR1 is MNHEY and CDR2 is SMNVEV in the germline V gene (reference sequence). The CDR3 is 20 residues long.

This clonotype showed up just a few times. The rearrangement joins TRBV6-1 to TRBJ2-3; 7 bases line up with TRBD2. The germline gives CDR1 MNHNS, CDR2 SASEGT. J lost 4 bases, V lost 11 bases, and 6 bases had no gene match. The CDR3 runs to 12 residues. CDR3 sequence (DNA): TGTGCCGCAGGCGGGAGTGCAGATACGCAGTATTTT. Amino acid sequence: CAAGGSADTQYF.